This TCR beta chain is drawn from a study of blood T cells in healthy people across ages. A sample-barcoded 5' primer and a J-beta primer mix were used in a second PCR of roughly 6 to 11 cycles. Each cDNA was tagged by a template-switch adaptor containing 12 random nucleotides. TCRdb processed the 5' RACE reads anew with MiXCR; each CDR3 protein has one entry. This sample has hundreds of thousands of distinct CDR3 sequences, with around 25% found just once. Trimming pared 0 bases from V and 2 bases from J, leaving 16 bases between. The germline CDR1 and CDR2 sequences are SGHTA and FQGNSA. There are 17 residues in the CDR3. This clonotype was found a few times. The data were also submitted as part of a second study, on T cells of mothers and their children.

This TCR was recovered from a boy between 10 and 17 years old in good health. Sequencing was performed on blood. The rearrangement joins TRBV7-2 to TRBJ2-5; D is unclear. The CDR3 protein is CASSLARLVAGQETQYF. Here the CDR3 DNA reads TGTGCCAGCAGCTTAGCGCGACTTGTTGCAGGACAAGAGACCCAGTACTTC.